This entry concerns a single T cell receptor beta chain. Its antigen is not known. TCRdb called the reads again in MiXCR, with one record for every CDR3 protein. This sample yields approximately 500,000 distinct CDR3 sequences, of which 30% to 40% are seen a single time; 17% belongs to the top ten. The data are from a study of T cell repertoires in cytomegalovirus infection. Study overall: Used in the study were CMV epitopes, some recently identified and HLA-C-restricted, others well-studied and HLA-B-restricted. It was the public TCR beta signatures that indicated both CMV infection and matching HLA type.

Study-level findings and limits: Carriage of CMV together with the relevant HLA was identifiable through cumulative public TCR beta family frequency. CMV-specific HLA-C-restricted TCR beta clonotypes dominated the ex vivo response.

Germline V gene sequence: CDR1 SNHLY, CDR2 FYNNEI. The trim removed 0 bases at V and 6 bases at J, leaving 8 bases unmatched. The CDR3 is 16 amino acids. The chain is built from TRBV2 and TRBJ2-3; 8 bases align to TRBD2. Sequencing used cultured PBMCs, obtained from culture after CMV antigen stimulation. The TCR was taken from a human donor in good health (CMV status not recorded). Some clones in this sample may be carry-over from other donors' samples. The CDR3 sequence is CASSEALVAGMDTQYF. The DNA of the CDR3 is TGTGCCAGCAGTGAAGCGTTGGTAGCGGGAATGGATACGCAGTATTTT.